A selection of T cell receptor beta chains follows, all from one sample in a study of cytomegalovirus exposure and HLA in healthy donors. Repertoires were generated with immunoSEQ multiplex PCR, while TCRdb's copy carries only in-frame clones and drops some. The table has about 210,000 clones, about three quarters seen once. The sample was PBMCs. Receptors were obtained from a male donor in good health and CMV-seronegative. CDR3s leave out the opening cysteine and the closing phenylalanine or tryptophan. A D gene is named only where the DNA matches it firmly. For some rows the clone size is stated as once, few or many, or as a class when expanded; others skip it.

size: .
J: TRBJ2-7
V: TRBV30
D: TRBD2
CDR3: AWSPPSGTSEQY

size: .
J: TRBJ2-1
V: TRBV27
D: .
CDR3: ASSTGLPSSYNEQF

size: few
J: TRBJ2-5
V: TRBV15
D: TRBD1
CDR3: ATSGDRGPETQY

size: .
J: TRBJ2-3
V: TRBV29-1
D: .
CDR3: SVWAGGTDTQY

size: .
J: TRBJ2-1
V: TRBV7-3
D: .
CDR3: ASSLPPRGPYNEQF

size: .
J: TRBJ1-1
V: TRBV2
D: .
CDR3: ASSDRRAGTEAF

size: .
J: TRBJ2-1
V: TRBV6-1
D: TRBD2
CDR3: ASSSTSGPPNEQF

size: .
J: TRBJ1-1
V: TRBV4-3
D: .
CDR3: ASSQAGLYTEAF

size: .
J: TRBJ1-2
V: TRBV11-2
D: .
CDR3: ASSLQPGYGYT

size: .
J: TRBJ2-3
V: TRBV7-2
D: .
CDR3: ASSPRIAGAGTDTQY

size: .
J: TRBJ1-2
V: TRBV6-5
D: .
CDR3: ASRGPFFSNYGYT

size: .
J: TRBJ2-3
V: TRBV4-3
D: TRBD1
CDR3: ASPVPRGLTDTQY

size: .
J: TRBJ1-2
V: TRBV25-1
D: .
CDR3: ASRDTDRNGYT

size: .
J: TRBJ1-4
V: TRBV30
D: .
CDR3: AWGGVNEKLF

size: .
J: TRBJ2-1
V: TRBV15
D: TRBD2
CDR3: ATSRGSSGYNEQF

size: .
J: TRBJ2-5
V: TRBV13
D: .
CDR3: ASSSLAPETQY

size: .
J: TRBJ2-7
V: TRBV6-1
D: .
CDR3: ASRDSYEQY

size: .
J: TRBJ1-2
V: TRBV28
D: TRBD1
CDR3: ASSLPSGGNYGYT

size: .
J: TRBJ2-7
V: TRBV11-2
D: TRBD2
CDR3: ASSLDRPSGSYEQY

size: .
J: TRBJ1-1
V: TRBV5-6
D: .
CDR3: ASSSDRTNTEAF

size: .
J: TRBJ2-7
V: TRBV6-5
D: .
CDR3: ATGGGRAPYEQY

size: .
J: TRBJ2-1
V: TRBV28
D: .
CDR3: ASSLLQSSYNEQF

size: few
J: TRBJ1-1
V: TRBV4-2
D: TRBD1
CDR3: ASSQAAGGFYTEAF

size: .
J: TRBJ2-2
V: TRBV5-1
D: .
CDR3: ASSLAAAGELF

size: .
J: TRBJ1-3
V: TRBV29-1
D: .
CDR3: IFETGNTIY

size: .
J: TRBJ1-2
V: TRBV7-8
D: .
CDR3: ASSRRQDGYGYT

size: .
J: TRBJ2-3
V: TRBV6-1
D: .
CDR3: ASRAELEGTQY

size: .
J: TRBJ1-2
V: TRBV21-1
D: .
CDR3: ASRTYRVSNYGYT

size: .
J: TRBJ1-5
V: TRBV15
D: .
CDR3: ATSRGPGLGKVQPQH

size: .
J: TRBJ1-1
V: TRBV19
D: .
CDR3: ASSLDSGTEAF

size: once
J: TRBJ2-7
V: TRBV19
D: .
CDR3: ASSIVSGTLNLYEQY

size: .
J: TRBJ2-1
V: TRBV25-1
D: .
CDR3: ASSEWGGISYNEQF

size: .
J: TRBJ1-6
V: TRBV7-2
D: .
CDR3: ASSLVPPTLH

size: .
J: TRBJ1-2
V: TRBV5-6
D: TRBD1
CDR3: ASSQQGAYGYT

size: .
J: TRBJ2-7
V: TRBV30
D: .
CDR3: AWKGLGRGNYEQY

size: .
J: TRBJ2-7
V: TRBV5-1
D: .
CDR3: ASSVGSPYEQY

size: .
J: TRBJ1-2
V: TRBV6-5
D: TRBD1
CDR3: ASTPSGQGDGYT

size: .
J: TRBJ2-7
V: TRBV18
D: TRBD1
CDR3: ASSPGTVTYEQY

size: .
J: TRBJ1-2
V: TRBV5-1
D: .
CDR3: ASSSGQGYGYT

size: .
J: TRBJ1-2
V: TRBV12-5
D: TRBD1
CDR3: ASATTGQSQGAPYGYT

size: .
J: TRBJ2-1
V: TRBV4-3
D: TRBD2
CDR3: ASSPRPTSGAYNEQF